This entry describes one T cell receptor beta chain. The antigen is unknown. This entry belongs to a study of cytomegalovirus exposure and HLA in healthy donors. General study points: Accurate prediction of most subjects' HLA-A and HLA-B alleles from TCR beta sequences was reported. One cluster of highly shared sequence variants probably arose as a sequencing artifact. Analysis was performed later, and it showed HLA-associated TCR beta chains to be more clonally expanded than equally common others. A previous analysis found most TCR beta V segments productive roughly 87% or roughly 30% of the time.

The PCR employed 60 Vbeta primers together with 13 Jbeta primers. Method: immunoSEQ multiplex PCR; TCRdb's copy keeps in-frame clones and lacks some. This sample carries about 210,000 clones, about 80% of them seen once, and the ten largest clones take 1.5% to 2%. The source material was PBMCs. The clonotype was recovered from a male donor in good health and CMV-seronegative.

CDR3 loop: CASSISLGFEQFF. Here the CDR3 DNA reads TGTGCCAGTAGTATTTCACTTGGTTTTGAGCAGTTCTTC. The V and J genes are TRBV19 and TRBJ2-1; D not certain. V gave up 3 bases and J gave up 9 bases, with 12 bases separating them. Germline V gene data show CDR1 as LNHDA and CDR2 as SQIVND (reference sequence). This CDR3 is 13 amino acids long.